This T cell receptor (beta chain) appears in the sequencing data of a study of cytomegalovirus exposure and HLA in healthy donors. V was cut by 3 bases and J by 2 bases, with 11 bases left in between. From germline, CDR1 is MNHNS and CDR2 SASEGT. This CDR3 comprises 14 residues. The PCR had 60 Vbeta and 13 Jbeta primers. Sequencing was performed with immunoSEQ multiplex PCR; in TCRdb, only in-frame clones are kept and a portion is missing. The table lists about 160,000 clones, 82% of them singletons, with about 1.6% in the top ten. The receptor's source is a girl between 5 and 17 years old in good health and CMV-seropositive. V gene TRBV6-1 combines with J gene TRBJ2-7; D not resolved. Sequencing was carried out using PBMCs. CDR3 amino acids: CASSDWYPAYEQYF. Written as DNA, the CDR3 is TGTGCCAGCAGTGACTGGTACCCGGCCTACGAGCAGTACTTC.